This is a list of T cell receptor beta chains from one sample in a study of T cells after yellow fever vaccination. Each CDR3 protein is one row after TCRdb ran MiXCR on the 5' RACE reads. This table has about 240,000 distinct CDR3 sequences, 6.5% to 8.5% appearing once. Specimen: CD4+ T cells sorted from PBMCs, collected 15 days after the yellow fever booster vaccination. The source is a man under 40 who received the YFV17D yellow fever vaccine. Each CDR3 is given without its conserved first and last residue. The order of the fields is V gene, clone size, J gene, CDR3 protein. Expanded clones are given a class, and other clones once, few, many or no size at all.

v_gene: TRBV7-2; abundance: few; j_gene: TRBJ2-5; CDR3aa: ASTGRGGGETQY
v_gene: TRBV7-2; abundance: .; j_gene: TRBJ2-5; CDR3aa: ASSLAAGVETQY
v_gene: TRBV7-6; abundance: many; j_gene: TRBJ2-7; CDR3aa: ASSLEDRERYEQY
v_gene: TRBV4-3; abundance: .; j_gene: TRBJ1-2; CDR3aa: ASSQVARGGYGYT
v_gene: TRBV3-1; abundance: few; j_gene: TRBJ1-2; CDR3aa: ASSQAQGRNYGYT
v_gene: TRBV14; abundance: .; j_gene: TRBJ2-1; CDR3aa: ASSQGASVGEQF
v_gene: TRBV4-3; abundance: .; j_gene: TRBJ2-2; CDR3aa: ASSRQKTSVSNTGELF
v_gene: TRBV4-3; abundance: .; j_gene: TRBJ1-2; CDR3aa: ASSQARGGQGGYT
v_gene: TRBV7-8; abundance: few; j_gene: TRBJ2-2; CDR3aa: ASSFGSLGGNTGELF
v_gene: TRBV29-1; abundance: many; j_gene: TRBJ2-1; CDR3aa: SVEDRGGYREQF
v_gene: TRBV7-9; abundance: .; j_gene: TRBJ2-1; CDR3aa: ASQNNRLDEQF
v_gene: TRBV25-1; abundance: .; j_gene: TRBJ2-7; CDR3aa: ASSQSPQGEDYEQY
v_gene: TRBV5-1; abundance: few; j_gene: TRBJ2-7; CDR3aa: ASSPGQTAYEQY